This TCR beta chain stems from a study of T cell changes during pregnancy in multiple sclerosis. From germline, CDR1 is LGHNA and CDR2 YSLEER. V was trimmed by 3 bases and J by 7 bases, leaving 16 bases between them. This CDR3 region has 15 residues. Sequencing was performed with immunoSEQ multiplex PCR; in TCRdb, only in-frame clones are kept and a portion is missing. The table has about 70,000 clones, 85% to 95% seen once. The sample here was CD8+ T cells from peripheral blood mononuclear cells, taken in the third trimester of pregnancy. This TCR was sampled from a female donor in good health, enrolled as a control in a pregnancy study. This sequence joins TRBV4-3 and TRBJ1-5, with D possibly being TRBD1 (6 bases). DNA for the CDR3: TGCGCCAGCAGCCAGTCAAGGGGGTCAGGACAGCCCCAGCATTTT. The encoded protein is CASSQSRGSGQPQHF.